One and the same sample provided the 18 T cell receptor beta chains below, sequenced in a study of blood T cell repertoires in COVID-19. Produced via immunoSEQ multiplex PCR; TCRdb's table is partial and in-frame only. The sample carries 200,000 or so clones, just under 85% recorded once. Sequencing was done on a sample of peripheral blood. These TCRs come from a human donor with acute or convalescent COVID-19. The donor label of this sample is uncertain.

The rearrangement uses TRBV30 and TRBJ2-5; 7 nucleotides align to TRBD1. This CDR3 is built from 12 residues. Trimming removed 5 bases from V and 2 bases from J; junction bases left unmatched: 2. CDR1 GTSNPN and CDR2 SVGIG come from the germline V gene (reference sequence). The CDR3 DNA sequence: TGTGCCTGGCTCAGGGGGCAAGAGACCCAGTACTTC. This sequence encodes CAWLRGQETQYF.

J is TRBJ2-7 and V is TRBV7-8; TRBD1 might be the D (6 bases). Trimming took 1 base from V and 3 from J, leaving 13 bases between them. Germline V lookup: CDR1 SGHVS, CDR2 FQNEAQ. This CDR3 comprises 15 residues. Written as DNA, the CDR3 is TGTGCCAGCAGCTTAGTAGGCATAGGGGGCTACGAGCAGTACTTC. Its protein product is CASSLVGIGGYEQYF. Full variable domain (remainder filled in from reference TRBV7-8 and TRBJ2-7): GAGVSQSPRYKVAKRGQDVALRCDPISGHVSLFWYQQALGQGPEFLTYFQNEAQLDKSGLPSDRFFAERPEGSVSTLKIQRTQQEDSAVYLCASSLVGIGGYEQYFGPGTRLTVT.

The chain joins TRBV6-5 to TRBJ1-4; D is possibly TRBD1 (6 bases). The germline V and J ends were trimmed by 2 bases and 8 bases, with 15 bases remaining between them. There are 15 residues in the CDR3. Per the germline V gene, CDR1 is MNHEY and CDR2 is SVGAGI. CDR3 amino acids: CASSYNGGRGEKLFF. DNA of the CDR3: TGTGCCAGCAGTTACAATGGGGGCAGAGGAGAAAAACTGTTTTTT.

The chain combines TRBV19 with TRBJ1-5; D is unresolved. In germline, CDR1 is LNHDA, CDR2 SQIVND (reference sequence). The CDR3 has 16 residues. V was clipped by 6 bases and J by 4 bases, with 19 bases between them. The DNA of the CDR3 is TGTGCCAGTAGCGAGGGTGAGACTGAGTGGAATCAGCCCCAGCATTTT. This encodes CASSEGETEWNQPQHF.

V and J are TRBV9 and TRBJ2-2; D unresolved. Looked up from germline, CDR1 is SGDLS and CDR2 is YYNGEE. Trimming removed 4 bases from V and 1 base from J, with 11 bases in between. The CDR3 has 15 amino acids. CDR3 amino acids: CASSTFQENTGELFF. The CDR3 DNA follows: TGTGCCAGCAGCACCTTTCAGGAGAACACCGGGGAGCTGTTTTTT.

This rearrangement joins TRBV4-2 to TRBJ2-4; TRBD2 matches 9 bases. The CDR3 is 16 residues long. J lost 8 bases, V lost 1 base, and 9 bases had no gene match. Germline CDR1 reads LGHNA; CDR2 reads YNFKEQ. The CDR3 coding sequence is TGTGCCAGCAGCCAAGGGACTAGCGTTGGAGAGGACATTCAGTACTTC. Its translation is CASSQGTSVGEDIQYF.

The chain carries TRBV2 and TRBJ2-1; 13 bases line up with TRBD2. This CDR3 is built from 14 residues. Losses at the gene ends were 7 bases for V and 7 bases for J; bases not matched to a gene: 4. Germline V gene lookup returns CDR1 SNHLY and CDR2 FYNNEI. The CDR3 loop is CASKGTSGTNEQFF. Here the CDR3 DNA reads TGTGCCAGCAAGGGGACTAGCGGGACTAATGAGCAGTTCTTC.

J is TRBJ2-7 and V is TRBV5-1; maybe TRBD2 (6 bases). Looked up from germline, CDR1 is SGHRS and CDR2 is YFSETQ. The CDR3 is 11 residues long. Trimming left V 4 bases short and J 7 bases short, with 9 bases between. CDR3 bases: TGCGCCAGCAGCCTGGACTATGAGCAGTACTTC. Encoded protein: CASSLDYEQYF.

The chain joins TRBV4-2 to TRBJ2-1, with TRBD2 matching 7 bases. Per the germline V gene, CDR1 is LGHNA and CDR2 is YNFKEQ. The CDR3 runs 15 residues. Trimming removed 3 bases from V and 7 bases from J; junction bases left unmatched: 9. Here the CDR3 reads CASSQRAGARNEQFF. Here the CDR3 DNA reads TGTGCCAGCAGCCAGCGTGCGGGAGCTCGTAATGAGCAGTTCTTC.

This clone was counted a few times. The chain links TRBV27 to TRBJ2-3, with 11 positions matching TRBD2. The CDR3 has 18 amino acids. V dropped 1 base and J dropped 1; count of bases not matched to a gene: 7. Germline-derived CDR1 and CDR2 are MNHEY and SMNVEV (reference sequence). The CDR3 protein is CASSLFSGRASGTDTQYF. The CDR3 nucleotides read TGTGCCAGCAGTTTATTTAGCGGGAGGGCCAGCGGCACAGATACGCAGTATTTT.

This chain joins TRBV30 and TRBJ2-7, with a weak D call TRBD2 (5 bases). The CDR3 has 12 residues. The V and J ends lost 1 base and 5 bases respectively, with 9 bases between them. Germline CDR1 is GTSNPN and CDR2 is SVGIG (reference sequence). CDR3 bases: TGTGCCTGGAGTGGGGGAGAGCACGAGCAGTACTTC. Encoded protein: CAWSGGEHEQYF.

This chain connects TRBV5-1 to TRBJ2-7; D uncertain. Germline loops: CDR1 SGHRS, CDR2 YFSETQ. The CDR3 sequence is 14 residues long. Trimming took off 0 bases at V and 3 bases at J, with 10 bases between the two ends. The CDR3 loop is CASSLAVSNYEQYF. DNA of the CDR3: TGCGCCAGCAGCTTGGCCGTCAGTAACTACGAGCAGTACTTC. Full variable domain (remainder filled in from reference TRBV5-1 and TRBJ2-7): KAGVTQTPRYLIKTRGQQVTLSCSPISGHRSVSWYQQTPGQGLQFLFEYFSETQRNKGNFPGRFSGRQFSNSRSEMNVSTLELGDSALYLCASSLAVSNYEQYFGPGTRLTVT.

The CDR3 sequence: CASSNRGSSYNEQFF. CDR3 in DNA: TGTGCCAGTTCAAACAGGGGGAGCTCCTACAATGAGCAGTTCTTC. The gene calls are TRBV19 and TRBJ2-1; 8 bases agree with TRBD1. Trimming at V came to 8 bases and at J to 0 bases, leaving 6 bases not matched to a gene. CDR1 is LNHDA, CDR2 SQIVND, per germline (reference sequence). The CDR3 is made up of 15 amino acids.

The chain carries TRBV2 and TRBJ2-2; possible D gene TRBD2, 6 bases. CDR3 length: 13 amino acids. V dropped 7 bases and J dropped 1 base, with 7 bases sitting between them. Germline V gene sequence: CDR1 SNHLY, CDR2 FYNNEI. The CDR3 nucleotides are TGTGCCAGCACCGGGAGGAACACCGGGGAGCTGTTTTTT. Translation: CASTGRNTGELFF.

This chain links TRBV28 with TRBJ2-1; D ambiguous. From germline, CDR1 is MDHEN and CDR2 SYDVKM. The CDR3 runs to 11 residues. The V gene lost 2 bases and the J gene lost 16 bases, with 12 bases spanning the gap. Here the CDR3 DNA reads TGTGCCAGCAGTTTACGTGGGCCCTTATTCTTC. This codes for CASSLRGPLFF.

The rearrangement joins TRBV10-1 to TRBJ2-2, with 12 bases matching TRBD2. Per the germline V gene, CDR1 is WNHNN and CDR2 is SYGVQD (reference sequence). The junction had 11 bases not matched to a gene; V was cut back by 9 bases and J by 0 bases. The CDR3 loop spans 18 amino acids. CDR3 nucleotides: TGCGCCAGGAGTAGGACTAGCGGGGAGATCCCGAACACCGGGGAGCTGTTTTTT. Translated, it gives CARSRTSGEIPNTGELFF.

This chain connects TRBV3-1 (or the pseudogene TRBV3-2) to TRBJ1-1; no clear D gene. The CDR3 spans 14 residues. V was cut by 3 bases and J by 7 bases, with 15 bases left in between. The germline CDR1 and CDR2 sequences are LGHDT and YNNKEL (reference sequence). The CDR3 region is CASSHRGGKVEAFF. The DNA for the CDR3 is TGTGCCAGCAGCCACCGTGGAGGGAAGGTTGAAGCTTTCTTT.

The rearrangement uses TRBV7-3 and TRBJ2-1, with D hard to call. CDR1 is SGHTA, CDR2 FQGTGA, per germline. Trimming stripped 0 bases from V and 7 bases from J, with 10 bases between. This CDR3 is 14 amino acids long. The CDR3 sequence: CASSLTYSPNEQFF. The CDR3 DNA reads TGTGCCAGCAGCTTAACGTACAGCCCGAATGAGCAGTTCTTC. The whole variable domain, filled in from reference TRBV7-3 and TRBJ2-1, reads GAGVSQTPSNKVTEKGKYVELRCDPISGHTALYWYRQSLGQGPEFLIYFQGTGAADDSGLPNDRFFAVRPEGSVSTLKIQRTERGDSAVYLCASSLTYSPNEQFFGPGTRLTVL.